This T cell receptor beta chain is from a study of beta chain features in type 1 diabetes. Turning to the study itself: Age, gender, cell numbers and subset yield matched between patients and controls. Whole-study results and caveats: Moderate but significant shortening of TCRB CDR3s was recorded in all four CD4+ subsets from Type 1 diabetes patients.

This clone has more than one count but fewer than ten. The antigen is undetermined. The entirety of the isolated RNA underwent reverse transcription, so expressed TCRB transcripts were sequenced. Data came from immunoSEQ multiplex PCR; TCRdb stores just in-frame clones and leaves some out. The sample contains about 210,000 clones, under 13% of which appear only once. The TCR sequence derives from a man aged 18 to 29 in good health. Sequencing was done on a sample of central memory CD4+ T cells from blood.

The CDR3: CSARVTPREETQYF. In DNA, the CDR3 is TGCAGCGCCAGGGTAACCCCCCGGGAAGAGACCCAGTACTTC. This rearrangement joins TRBV29-1 to TRBJ2-5; a possible D gene is TRBD1 (5 bases). V was trimmed by 7 bases and J by 3 bases, leaving 18 bases between them. CDR1 SQVTM and CDR2 ANQGSEA come from the germline V gene. CDR3 length: 14 residues.